A selection of T cell receptor beta chains follows, all from one sample in a study of T cell responses to AZD1222 COVID-19 vaccine. Sequencing used immunoSEQ multiplex PCR; TCRdb keeps in-frame clones, though not all of them. The repertoire holds some 150,000 clones, approximately 89% seen once, with under 2% in the top ten. This material consisted of peripheral blood, taken 28 days after the second AZD1222 dose. The receptor set was obtained from an adult who received the AZD1222 COVID-19 vaccine. Both conserved end residues are part of each CDR3. The D gene is left open where the match is weak. Expanded clones get a size class; other rows say once, few or many, or leave the size out.

j_call d_call cdr3_length clone_size v_call cdr3_nt cdr3_aa
TRBJ2-7 NA 12 NA TRBV30 TGTGCCTGGAGGGACAGAAACTACGAGCAGTACTTC CAWRDRNYEQYF
TRBJ2-7 TRBD1 13 NA TRBV29-1 TGCAGCGTAGGGACAGCGACGTCCTACGAGCAGTACTTC CSVGTATSYEQYF
TRBJ2-4 NA 13 NA TRBV6-4 TGTGCCAGCAGTGACTCGCCAGGGGATTTTCAGTACTTC CASSDSPGDFQYF
TRBJ1-3 TRBD1 16 NA TRBV28 TGTGCCAGCACCTCAGGGGGTTTAGTTTCTGGAAACACCATATATTTT CASTSGGLVSGNTIYF
TRBJ2-5 NA 13 NA TRBV18 TGTGCCAGCTCACCACCGGACCAAGAGACCCAGTACTTC CASSPPDQETQYF
TRBJ2-7 NA 19 NA TRBV5-1 TGCGCCAGCAGCTTGGATCTTCGCAGAGGAAGCTGGAATTCCTACGAGCAGTACTTC CASSLDLRRGSWNSYEQYF
TRBJ2-7 NA 13 NA TRBV4-1 TGCGCCAGCAGCCCGGGTCGTGGCTACGAGCAGTACTTC CASSPGRGYEQYF
TRBJ1-2 NA 12 NA TRBV7-2 TGTGCCAGCAGCTTAAAAGGCCGCGGCTACACCTTC CASSLKGRGYTF
TRBJ1-5 NA 12 NA TRBV29-1 TGCAGCGTAGGGGGTAACAATCAGCCCCAGCATTTT CSVGGNNQPQHF
TRBJ2-3 NA 16 NA TRBV30 TGTGCCTGGAGTCGACGTCAGGTTACGGTAGGGGATACGCAGTATTTT CAWSRRQVTVGDTQYF
TRBJ1-2 NA 13 few TRBV28 TGTGCCAGCAGTCTTTTGGGGGCGGATGGCTACACCTTC CASSLLGADGYTF
TRBJ1-3 TRBD1 13 NA TRBV18 TGTGCCAGCTCACCTGACAGGGATCGCACCATATATTTT CASSPDRDRTIYF
TRBJ2-2 TRBD2 14 NA TRBV4-1 TGCGCCAGCAGCCAGGCTAGCGGTACGAGGGAGCTGTTTTTT CASSQASGTRELFF
TRBJ2-7 TRBD1 15 NA TRBV5-6 TGTGCCAGCAGCCTAATCGGGACAGTTTCCTACGAGCAGTACTTC CASSLIGTVSYEQYF
TRBJ1-5 NA 15 NA TRBV7-2 TGTGCCAGCAGCTTATCAGCTGGAGAGGGCCAGCCCCAGCATTTT CASSLSAGEGQPQHF
TRBJ1-4 NA 16 NA TRBV19 TGTGCCAGTACCCCTCACCCCGAAGGGTTCGGGGAAAAACTGTTTTTT CASTPHPEGFGEKLFF
TRBJ1-3 NA 16 NA TRBV5-1 TGCGCCAGCAGCTTGTCCCAGGCCCACTCTGGAAACACCATATATTTT CASSLSQAHSGNTIYF
TRBJ1-1 NA 13 NA TRBV25-1 TGTGCCAGCAGTGAATTTGGACGCGGGAGAGCTTTCTTT CASSEFGRGRAFF
TRBJ1-1 TRBD1 15 NA TRBV9 TGTGCCAGCAGCGCTAACCGGGACAGGGCATATAACCCCTTCTTT CASSANRDRAYNPFF
TRBJ2-1 NA 16 NA TRBV18 TGTGCCAGCTCCCCTCCCCAAGTCCCCTTAGGCAATGAGCAGTTCTTC CASSPPQVPLGNEQFF
TRBJ2-1 NA 13 NA TRBV4-1 TGCGCCAGCAGCCAAGTTTCAAACAATGAGCAGTTCTTC CASSQVSNNEQFF
TRBJ1-1 NA 15 NA TRBV27 TGTGCCAGCAGTTTCATCGCCCAGATGAACACTGAAGCTTTCTTT CASSFIAQMNTEAFF
TRBJ1-5 NA 16 NA TRBV2 TGTGCCAGCAGTCTGACAGGTCGGGATATGAATCAGCCCCAGCATTTT CASSLTGRDMNQPQHF
TRBJ2-7 TRBD1 13 NA TRBV12-3/TRBV12-4 TGTGCCAGCAGTTTCTGGACAGGGGAAGAGCAGTACTTC CASSFWTGEEQYF
TRBJ1-2 NA 14 NA TRBV7-9 TGTGCCAGCAGCAGGGACACCCTTCCCTTTTACTACACCTTC CASSRDTLPFYYTF
TRBJ1-2 NA 13 NA TRBV5-4 TGTGCCAGCAGCTTGCGGGACGACTATGGCTACACCTTC CASSLRDDYGYTF
TRBJ1-2 NA 14 NA TRBV30 TGTGCCTGGAGTGTAGGGGGGGGTCGGCCTGGCTACACCTTC CAWSVGGGRPGYTF
TRBJ1-1 TRBD1 18 few TRBV18 TGTGCCAGCTCAATTGTAGTATCCGGCGGGACAGGTCAAACTGAAGCTTTCTTT CASSIVVSGGTGQTEAFF
TRBJ1-1 NA 12 NA TRBV13 TGTGCCAGCAGCTTGGGCCCGGGGGAAGCTTTCTTT CASSLGPGEAFF
TRBJ2-7 TRBD1 14 NA TRBV29-1 TGCAGCGCCTCGATGGGACAGGTTTCCTACGAGCAGTACTTC CSASMGQVSYEQYF
TRBJ2-7 NA 15 NA TRBV11-2 TGTGCCAGCAGCTCCAACGACCCTGTCGCCTCGGAGCAGTACTTC CASSSNDPVASEQYF
TRBJ2-4 NA 17 NA TRBV19 TGTGCCAGTAGTCGCCGACGGGACCCGGGGTCCCAAAACATTCAGTACTTC CASSRRRDPGSQNIQYF
TRBJ1-6 NA 16 once TRBV25-1 TGTGCCAGCAGTGATTCTGAGACAGGAATCCCATCACCCCTCCACTTT CASSDSETGIPSPLHF
TRBJ2-7 TRBD1 16 NA TRBV27 TGTGCCACGAGTCCGGGGACAGTTGTTTCGACTCGGGAGCAGTACTTC CATSPGTVVSTREQYF
TRBJ2-5 TRBD1 15 NA TRBV28 TGTGCCAGCAGCTGGCGCGGGACAGGGGGAGAGACCCAGTACTTC CASSWRGTGGETQYF
TRBJ2-7 TRBD1 16 NA TRBV5-4 TGTGCCAGCAGCTTCGCCGGGACAGGAAACTCCTACGAGCAGTACTTC CASSFAGTGNSYEQYF
TRBJ2-1 TRBD2 13 NA TRBV18 TGTGCCAGCTCACCGGGCGGGAGCAATGAGCAGTTCTTC CASSPGGSNEQFF
TRBJ1-1 NA 15 NA TRBV7-9 TGTGCCAGCAGCTTAGGAATCGGACTTAACACTGAAGCTTTCTTT CASSLGIGLNTEAFF
TRBJ1-1 NA 13 NA TRBV19 TGTGCCAGTAGTATAGATTTCGGCAGAGCGCCTTTCTTT CASSIDFGRAPFF
TRBJ2-1 TRBD2 19 NA TRBV10-3 TGTGCCATCAGTGTCTCATTGACAGGGGTACGAGCGGGAGGGTATGAGCAGTTCTTC CAISVSLTGVRAGGYEQFF
TRBJ1-1 NA 15 NA TRBV4-3 TGCGCCAGCAGCCAAAGCCCCGCCAGGGGCAGTGAAGCTTTCTTT CASSQSPARGSEAFF
TRBJ2-1 NA 13 NA TRBV3-1/TRBV3-2 TGTGCCAGCAGCCAAGGACAGGCCAATGAGCAGTTCTTC CASSQGQANEQFF
TRBJ1-6 NA 14 NA TRBV27 TGTGCCAGCAGTCTAAGCGGGACGAATTCACCCCTCCACTTT CASSLSGTNSPLHF
TRBJ2-5 TRBD1 13 NA TRBV2 TGTGCCAGCGAGCGGACAGGCGGTGAGACCCAGTACTTC CASERTGGETQYF
TRBJ1-2 NA 12 NA TRBV10-3 TGTGCCATCAACGGGGGCCACTATGGCTACACCTTC CAINGGHYGYTF
TRBJ2-1 NA 11 once TRBV2 TGTGCCACCCCAGGGTTCAATGAGCAGTTCTTC CATPGFNEQFF
TRBJ2-1 TRBD2 15 NA TRBV6-2/TRBV6-3 TGTGCCAGCAGCCCAGGGACTAGCTCCTACAATGAGCAGTTCTTC CASSPGTSSYNEQFF
TRBJ2-7 NA 14 NA TRBV7-8 TGTGCCAGCAGCTCACGGGGCGATCCCTACGAGCAGTACTTC CASSSRGDPYEQYF
TRBJ2-1 TRBD2 15 NA TRBV11-1 TGTGCCAGCGGGAATCGACTAGCGGCCGGCGGTGAGCAGTTCTTC CASGNRLAAGGEQFF